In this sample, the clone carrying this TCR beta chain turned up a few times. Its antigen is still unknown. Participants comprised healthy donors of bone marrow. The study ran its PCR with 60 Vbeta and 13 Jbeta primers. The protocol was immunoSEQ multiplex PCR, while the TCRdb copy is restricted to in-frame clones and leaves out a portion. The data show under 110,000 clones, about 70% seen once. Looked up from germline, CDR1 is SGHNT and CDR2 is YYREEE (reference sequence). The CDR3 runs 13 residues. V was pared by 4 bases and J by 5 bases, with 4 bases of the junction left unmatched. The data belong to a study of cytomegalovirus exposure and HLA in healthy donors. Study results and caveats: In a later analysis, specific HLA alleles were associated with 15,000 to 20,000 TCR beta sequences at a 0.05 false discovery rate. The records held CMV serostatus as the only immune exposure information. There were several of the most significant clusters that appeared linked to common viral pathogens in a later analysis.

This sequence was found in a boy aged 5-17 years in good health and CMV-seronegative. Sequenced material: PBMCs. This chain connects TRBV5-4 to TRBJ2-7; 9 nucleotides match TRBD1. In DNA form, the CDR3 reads TGTGCCAGCAGCCGGACAGGGGTCAACGAGCAGTACTTC. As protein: CASSRTGVNEQYF.